This entry concerns a single TCR beta chain. The antigen it binds to is not known. Based on the germline V gene (reference sequence), the CDR1 and CDR2 sequences are GTSNPN and SVGIG. V gives up 1 base and J gives up 5 bases, and the segment between their germline ends measures 12 bases. The CDR3 starts with the cysteine, ends with the phenylalanine, and has 13 residues. Here the CDR3 DNA is all that survives: 39 bases in frame from base 1. This specimen belongs to a study of cytomegalovirus exposure and HLA in healthy donors (dated by TCRdb to about 2017). Broadly, across the study: According to an earlier analysis of a few hundred of the donors, roughly 180 million T cells yielded 117 million unique TCR beta sequences and about 300 Gb of sequence data. The T cell repertoires of roughly 660 subjects were profiled by immunosequencing and related to cytomegalovirus serostatus. To predict cytomegalovirus infection status, the study combined high-throughput TCR immunosequencing, statistical association of individual TCRs with disease status, and machine learning. Of the roughly 400 genotyped donors, approximately 83% fell in the genetic ancestry cluster associated with self-reported Caucasian donors. Roughly five DR-DQ haplotypes were handled as single units for association and clustering, since linkage in the cohort was strong. Across approximately 400 genotyped donors of the cohort, an average of roughly 250,000 unique TCR beta nucleotide sequences per donor were sequenced, and roughly 20% of those sequences were non-productive. Donor age, sex, ethnicity and CMV serostatus were collected together with the repertoire data. To study patterns of TCR occurrence, a later analysis re-analyzed previously published TCR beta repertoires from hundreds of donors and added high-resolution HLA genotyping. The study aimed to test whether signatures of past pathogen exposure could be identified by cataloging public T cell receptors. A separate validation cohort of 100 to 150 different subjects was used in addition to the approximately 700-subject first cohort. HLA typing covered class I and class II loci at four-digit resolution. An earlier analysis of about 600 of the donors used high-throughput TCR beta sequencing to judge whether each TCR beta V gene segment behaved as functional or pseudogenic. The number of typed donors differed by locus: 629-630 for A, B, C, DRB1 and DQB1; 522 for DQA1; 606 for DPA1; and roughly 490 for DPB1. Every repertoire in the discovery cohort had been generated on one and the same sequencing platform. In a later genetic analysis, genome-wide SNP genotypes for about 65% of the 666 donors were used, and that subset was treated as a discovery cohort. Approximately 300 gigabases of sequencing data and around 90 million unique TCR sequences made up an early release that covered nearly 650 HLA-typed donors. Rather than using new phenotypic data, the later analysis identified candidate immune exposures from TCR beta sequences and from how often those sequences occurred across donors.

Broader findings and caveats from the paper: The presence/absence analyses assumed that sequencing depth was roughly uniform across donors, and that assumption may not be true. A later analysis reported that several top co-occurrence clusters appeared linked to parvovirus B19, influenza, CMV and Epstein-Barr virus. Compared with equally common non-associated chains, HLA-associated TCR beta chains in a later analysis were more clonally expanded and had lower generation probabilities. Three of the identified cytomegalovirus-associated TCR beta chains were confirmed in vitro to be specific for cytomegalovirus antigens. In a later analysis, most CMV-associated TCR beta chains were found to appear HLA-restricted, with HLA associations seemingly driven largely by CMV exposure. A cluster of highly shared sequence variants was judged likely to represent a technical artifact of the sequencing pipeline. It was suggested by the authors that the approach could potentially be generalized to other disease states and immunological phenotypes. Immune exposure information for the cohort was limited to CMV serostatus. The study gave a list of roughly 150 TCR beta chains associated with cytomegalovirus. A later analysis associated 15,000 to 20,000 TCR beta sequences with specific HLA alleles at a false discovery rate of 0.05. Some IMGT-functional V segments, including TRBV6-2 and TRBV6-3, could not be distinguished by the 87-base-pair reads and were therefore excluded. A later analysis found that TCR association rates varied across HLA loci, with DRB1 alleles showing the most associated TCRs and HLA-C alleles the fewest. The earlier analysis of some 560 of the donors excluded some 15 rarely observed V segments, including chromosome 9 orphons, because counts were too low. An association between a missense DCLRE1C variant and V-gene and J-gene trimming of TCR beta chains was found in a later genetic analysis and replicated in an independent cohort. Broadly in line with IMGT annotations, most TCR beta V segments showed up in productive rearrangements about 87% or about 30% of the time in an earlier analysis of 450 to 600 of the donors. A further reported finding was that TCR beta sequences accurately predicted the HLA-A and HLA-B alleles for most subjects in the first cohort. The classifier was reported to diagnose cytomegalovirus status with high specificity and sensitivity in both the original and validation cohorts. Correlated functional status among segregating V segments might reflect linkage disequilibrium, but an unknown experimental factor could not be ruled out. Assigning TCR associations to individual alleles was difficult when HLA alleles, especially DR and DQ, strongly co-occurred. Across donors, most TCR sequences were observed very rarely, whereas some public TCRs were present in many individuals. Compared with the roughly 670-donor mean, donors in an Asian-associated ancestry cluster had fewer N-insertions in productive TCRs, according to a later genetic analysis. This cohort had only TCR beta chains sequenced, and the lack of alpha or paired-chain data limited which features could be detected. Because HLA typing was unavailable for some donors at each locus, only the typed subset was used in association tests.

Library preparation was by the immunoSEQ multiplex PCR assay. For the multiplex PCR, a mixture combining 60 forward primers for TCR Vbeta segments and 13 reverse primers for TCR Jbeta segments was used. The CDR3 region of rearranged TCR beta genes was amplified from genomic DNA with a multiplex PCR assay. The Illumina HiSeq System was used to sequence the amplified TCR beta libraries as 87-base-pair reads. The published analysis was carried out like this. In a later analysis, 80 million or so unique TCR beta chains were counted across the approximately 670 repertoires, and approximately 11 million of these chains were shared by at least two donors. Raw reads were error-corrected and collapsed into unique sequences by a nearest-neighbor algorithm in which closely related sequences were merged to remove PCR and sequencing errors. To assign V, D and J gene segments, CDR3 sequences were aligned to IMGT reference sequences. For a sequence to be retained, a match of at least six nucleotides to both a V gene segment and a J gene segment was required. Rearrangements were called productive when the CDR3 lacked stop codons and stayed in frame with V and J; all others were non-productive. CDR3 was defined according to IMGT convention as the region running from the second conserved V-encoded cysteine to the conserved J-encoded phenylalanine. In an earlier analysis of 550 to 650 of the donors, sequences lacking an unambiguous match to a single V gene segment were excluded. An earlier analysis of about 590 of the donors classified V segments as functional when productive rearrangements were above 56.7% and as segregating when the standard deviation between donors was above 5%. A statistical classification framework was developed to diagnose cytomegalovirus status using the catalog of TCR beta chain sequences. In a later analysis, V and J genes were assigned by comparing TCR nucleotide sequences against IMGT/GENE-DB human TR gene sequences. In a later analysis, CDR3 sequences and most-parsimonious VDJ recombination scenarios were assigned using the TCRdist pipeline. In a later analysis, each TCR beta chain was defined by its CDR3 amino acid sequence together with its V-gene family, and reads without a unique V-gene family were excluded. A later analysis removed roughly 590 highly shared, low-generation-probability nucleotide sequences to deal with suspected cross-contamination and a sequencing artifact. In a later analysis, a clonal expansion index for each public chain was calculated from normalized within-repertoire ranks of inferred template counts. A later analysis computed generation probabilities with a VDJ recombination model fitted to out-of-frame rearrangements, and checked the results against IGoR. In a later analysis, hypergeometric tests were used to score TCR-TCR, TCR-HLA and TCR-CMV co-occurrence, with a repertoire-size bias correction applied to TCR pairs. In a later analysis, false discovery rates were estimated by permuting HLA or CMV assignments 20 times. A later analysis grouped co-occurring TCRs with DBSCAN, adding TCRdist sequence similarity when clustering within HLA-allele-positive subsets. Co-occurrence clustering excluded repertoires with fewer than 30,000 or more than 120,000 public chains, plus five with anomalous nucleotide sharing. This immuneACCESS table, as held by TCRdb, lists in-frame sequences with V and J called but not all clones. Of the missing ones, under half trace to an unresolved V gene in checked studies; the others have no known cause. V and J calls and clone size are given by that table; D and trimming were obtained from the DNA. This specimen's table enumerates roughly 57,000 clones. In total, the top ten clones hold 12% of the sample.

The cohort was made up of approximately 700 healthy bone marrow donors. Cohort members were all nominally healthy when sampled, although unrecorded immune exposures were likely present. The donor was CMV seropositive and was included in the group of 300 or so seropositive cohort members. A peripheral blood sample was provided by each donor, and peripheral blood mononuclear cells were used for TCR beta sequencing. The Qiagen DNeasy Blood Extraction Kit was used to extract genomic DNA from the blood cell samples. Specimen: PBMCs. The chain links TRBV30 with TRBJ2-7; the D gene cannot be resolved reliably. This receptor was obtained from a woman aged 30 to 39 in good health and CMV-seropositive. The CDR3 protein sequence reads: CAWSARLENEQYF. Here is the DNA: TGTGCCTGGAGTGCCCGTTTAGAGAACGAGCAGTACTTC.